The T cell receptor beta chain under discussion was sequenced for a study of T cells in Graves' hyperthyroidism and ophthalmopathy. Turning to the study itself: Pretreatment peripheral blood was obtained at initial diagnosis.

Researchers amplified the TCR beta CDR3 regions from RNA transcripts. Primed by the HTBI set, a first-round RT-PCR was run on the TCR CDR3. TCRdb re-derived calls from the multiplex PCR reads in MiXCR, one entry per CDR3 protein. The sample holds about 400,000 distinct CDR3 sequences, 12% to 15% seen once. Diagnoses were established using clinical symptoms, serum thyroxine and TRAb, thyroid ultrasound and orbital computed tomography. This clonotype was detected ten times or more. Sequenced material: blood. This receptor was identified in a woman in her sixties or seventies with Graves' ophthalmopathy.

The DNA of the CDR3 is TGTGCCAGCAGTGACGATACAGGGATGAGCTATGGCTACACCTTC. It codes for CASSDDTGMSYGYTF. The chain recombines TRBV6-1 with TRBJ1-2; perhaps TRBD1 as D (6 bases). Per germline, CDR1 MNHNS and CDR2 SASEGT. The CDR3 contains 15 residues. V dropped 3 bases and J dropped 4 bases, with 15 bases sitting between them.